The 16 T cell receptor beta chains reported below all come from one sample, sequenced in a study of T cells in Graves' hyperthyroidism and ophthalmopathy. RNA transcripts provided the source from which TCR beta CDR3 regions were amplified. HTBI primers drove first-round RT-PCR of the TCR CDR3. TCRdb reanalysed the multiplex PCR reads using MiXCR and keeps one entry per CDR3 protein. The sample has some 500,000 distinct CDR3 sequences, about 16% seen once. The sequencing sample was made of blood. These receptors all stem from a young woman with Graves' ophthalmopathy.

Ten or more counts support this clonotype. The gene calls are TRBV28 and TRBJ2-7; 8 bases align to TRBD1. Looked up from germline, CDR1 is MDHEN and CDR2 is SYDVKM. Germline trimming cut 5 bases from V and 6 bases from J; bases unmatched to any gene: 9. The CDR3 runs 14 residues. In DNA form, the CDR3 reads TGTGCCAGCAGTCCGACAGGGGCTCTCTCCGAGCAGTACTTC. This translates into CASSPTGALSEQYF.

Ten or more counts support this clonotype. This chain connects TRBV7-2 to TRBJ2-1; D perhaps matches TRBD1 (6 bases). With 5 bases removed from V and 5 bases from J, the gap between germline ends came to 19 bases. Per germline, CDR1 SGHTA and CDR2 FQGNSA. This CDR3 spans 16 amino acids. This CDR3 reads CASSHIRTALDNEQFF. As DNA, the CDR3 is TGTGCCAGCAGCCACATCCGGACAGCCCTCGACAATGAGCAGTTCTTC. The complete variable domain, with remaining parts taken from reference TRBV7-2 and TRBJ2-1, reads GAGVSQSPSNKVTEKGKDVELRCDPISGHTALYWYRQSLGQGLEFLIYFQGNSAPDKSGLPSDRFSAERTGGSVSTLTIQRTQQEDSAVYLCASSHIRTALDNEQFFGPGTRLTVL.

Ten or more counts support this clonotype. The genes are TRBV18 and TRBJ1-2; 7 bases fit TRBD1. Germline CDR1 is KGHSH and CDR2 is LQKENI. V dropped 3 bases and J dropped 4; count of bases not matched to a gene: 8. The CDR3 length is 15 residues. The CDR3 here is CASSPMQGDGYGYTF. CDR3 nucleotide sequence: TGTGCCAGCTCACCTATGCAGGGGGACGGCTATGGCTACACCTTC.

This clonotype was recorded many times. This sequence joins TRBV12-3 or TRBV12-4 and TRBJ2-1, with D possibly called TRBD1 or TRBD2 (6 bases each). The CDR3 runs to 11 residues. V lost 8 bases to trimming and J lost 7 bases, with 9 bases between them. CDR3 coding DNA: TGTGCCAGCCTAGGGGGGAATGAGCAGTTCTTC. This translates into CASLGGNEQFF.

The genes are TRBV4-3 and TRBJ2-3, with a weak D call TRBD2 (5 bases). Trimming removed 0 bases at V and 1 base at J, with 14 bases between. The CDR3 consists of 17 residues. Germline V gene data show CDR1 as LGHNA and CDR2 as YSLEER. CDR3 DNA sequence: TGCGCCAGCAGCCAAGATCTGTATAGAGGGCGCACAGATACGCAGTATTTT. Amino acids: CASSQDLYRGRTDTQYF.

In its sample, this clonotype was seen many times. V usage is TRBV30 and J usage is TRBJ2-5; D gene unclear. Trimming stripped 2 bases from V and 3 bases from J, with 4 bases between. The germline CDR1 and CDR2 sequences are GTSNPN and SVGIG (reference sequence). The CDR3 loop spans 11 amino acids. DNA of the CDR3: TGTGCCTGGAGTTGGGAAGAGACCCAGTACTTC. It specifies CAWSWEETQYF.

Here the CDR3 DNA reads TGTGCCAGCAGTTTGGCCACGACCGTGAGGTACTTC. Amino acid sequence: CASSLATTVRYF. The V and J genes are TRBV12-3 or TRBV12-4 and TRBJ2-4, with D uncertain. The CDR3 spans 12 residues. V was clipped by 3 bases and J by 15 bases, with 15 bases between them.

This clonotype was counted ten times or more. The chain employs TRBV6-6 and TRBJ2-1, with TRBD2 identical over 9 bases. Unmatched junction bases numbered 3, after V lost 1 base and J lost 5 bases. The V gene's germline CDR1 is MNHNY and CDR2 SVGAGI (reference sequence). CDR3 length: 15 amino acids. CDR3 in amino acids: CASSYLASGDNEQFF. The CDR3 DNA is TGTGCCAGCAGTTACTTGGCTAGCGGGGACAATGAGCAGTTCTTC.

This clonotype was seen only a few times. This chain connects TRBV20-1 to TRBJ2-3; 14 nucleotides agree with TRBD2. This CDR3 spans 19 amino acids. J was trimmed by 3 bases and V by 0 bases; bases with no gene match: 11. Germline V lookup: CDR1 DFQATT, CDR2 SNEGSKA (reference sequence). The CDR3 DNA is TGCAGTGCTAGAGATATCCAGACTAGCGGGAGGGGTTGGACAGATACGCAGTATTTT. Encoded protein: CSARDIQTSGRGWTDTQYF.

This clonotype has just a few counts. The chain joins TRBV20-1 to TRBJ2-2; tentatively, D is TRBD2 (5 bases). The V gene's germline CDR1 is DFQATT and CDR2 SNEGSKA (reference sequence). V dropped 6 bases and J dropped 1 base, with 12 bases sitting between them. CDR3 length equals 14 residues. Here the CDR3 reads CSALGRMNTGELFF. The CDR3 DNA sequence: TGCAGTGCCTTGGGGAGAATGAACACCGGGGAGCTGTTTTTT.

The gene calls are TRBV7-8 and TRBJ1-3, with D uncertain. The CDR3 loop spans 16 amino acids. V gave up 3 bases and J gave up 3 bases, with 15 bases separating them. Germline V gene sequence: CDR1 SGHVS, CDR2 FQNEAQ. CDR3 loop: CASSLTRPDGGNTIYF. In DNA, the CDR3 is TGTGCCAGCAGCTTGACCCGGCCCGACGGTGGAAACACCATATATTTT.

In DNA form, the CDR3 reads TGTGCCAGCAGCGTCGGGACAGGGGGCTCCTACGAGCAGTACTTC. Residues: CASSVGTGGSYEQYF. This chain joins TRBV9 and TRBJ2-7; the match to TRBD1 covers 11 bases. After removal of 2 bases from V and 0 bases from J, the junction contained 1 base not matched to a gene. The germline gives CDR1 SGDLS, CDR2 YYNGEE. The CDR3 contains 15 residues.

This clonotype was counted a few times. This chain links TRBV7-2 with TRBJ2-7; D may be TRBD2 (6 bases). The germline gives CDR1 SGHTA, CDR2 FQGNSA. With 1 base removed from V and 7 bases from J, the gap between germline ends came to 14 bases. The CDR3 has 14 amino acids. The CDR3 region is CASSLVGGAREQYF. CDR3 coding DNA: TGTGCCAGCAGCTTAGTTGGCGGGGCCCGGGAGCAGTACTTC.

This clonotype appeared a few times. The chain links TRBV30 to TRBJ1-4; no reliable D call. The ends were cut back, 5 bases at V and 0 bases at J, with 16 bases in the middle. Germline CDR1 GTSNPN, CDR2 SVGIG (reference sequence). CDR3 size: 16 residues. CDR3 in amino acids: CAWDGSARSTNEKLFF. CDR3 DNA: TGTGCCTGGGACGGCTCCGCACGGTCAACTAATGAAAAACTGTTTTTT. Supplemented by reference TRBV30 and TRBJ1-4, the full variable domain reads SQTIHQWPATLVQPVGSPLSLECTVEGTSNPNLYWYRQAAGRGLQLLFYSVGIGQISSEVPQNLSASRPQDRQFILSSKKLLLSDSGFYLCAWDGSARSTNEKLFFGSGTQLSVL.

V is TRBV27 and J is TRBJ2-3; TRBD1 might be the D (5 bases). CDR1 and CDR2 (germline): MNHEY, SMNVEV (reference sequence). V was clipped by 2 bases and J by 2 bases, with 11 bases between them. This CDR3 spans 15 amino acids. This CDR3 is CASSLEPRATDTQYF. CDR3 bases: TGTGCCAGCAGTTTAGAGCCCAGGGCCACAGATACGCAGTATTTT.

In the case of this clonotype: The CDR3 does not close with the conserved phenylalanine or tryptophan, likely indicating a read error. The gene calls are TRBV28 and TRBJ2-7; 7 nucleotides agree with TRBD1. V shed 8 bases and J 4 bases; nucleotides not matched to a gene: 5. Germline assignment: CDR1 MDHEN and CDR2 SYDVKM. The CDR3 has 12 residues. CDR3 DNA sequence: TGTGCCAGCTCACAGGGGTCATACGAGCAGTACTAC. Translated, it gives CASSQGSYEQYY.